This T cell receptor beta chain was documented in a study of T cell responses to AZD1222 COVID-19 vaccine. Clones were sequenced by immunoSEQ multiplex PCR, and TCRdb holds only the in-frame ones, with some missing. Counted here are about 56,000 clones, 70% to 90% occurring once; the ten biggest clones make up about 15%. A note on this clone: What it recognizes is unknown.

Study-wide findings and caveats: Elevations in Spike-specific TCR breadth and depth followed administration of two AZD1222 doses. The donor group comprised mostly white British people and more females; the analysis possibly underestimated clonal diversity. Sampling that yielded the repertoires occurred only after the peak T cell response.

The CDR3 extends over 11 amino acids. In germline, CDR1 is MDHEN, CDR2 SYDVKM. Trimming cost V 5 bases and J 13 bases; bases outside gene matches: 7. The sequences come from peripheral blood, collected on day 0 of AZD1222 vaccination. This chain joins TRBV28 and TRBJ2-7; TRBD1 agrees at 8 bases. This clonotype was sampled from an adult in good health. CDR3 in amino acids: CASSPGGAIYF. The CDR3 bases are TGTGCCAGCAGTCCAGGGGGCGCAATATACTTC.